This passage covers 24 T cell receptor beta chains from one sample sequenced in a study of blood T cell repertoires in COVID-19 (dated by TCRdb to 2018 to 2021). Preparation of the library involved the immunoSEQ multiplex PCR assay. TCRdb limited this immuneACCESS table to in-frame rearrangements with V and J called. A share of clones is missing; checked studies link under half to unresolved V genes, and the rest is unexplained. The sample table contains over 85,000 clones; only one count was recorded for less than 85% of them. The biggest ten clones account for roughly 3.8% of the sample. The specimen was peripheral blood. Every receptor here comes from a woman aged 80 or older with acute or convalescent COVID-19.

This clone appeared a few times. The V gene is TRBV5-6, the J gene TRBJ2-3; 7 positions agree with TRBD1. The V segment lost 2 bases and the J segment 3 bases; nucleotides outside the gene matches: 9. Germline V lookup: CDR1 SGHDT, CDR2 YYEEEE. CDR3 length: 16 amino acids. The CDR3 nucleotides are TGTGCCAGCAGCTTTTCTACAGGGGTGACGACAGATACGCAGTATTTT. Protein sequence: CASSFSTGVTTDTQYF.

The rearrangement links TRBV28 to TRBJ1-5, with 9 bases identical to TRBD1. Germline trimming cut 5 bases from V and 7 bases from J; bases unmatched to any gene: 12. Germline V lookup: CDR1 MDHEN, CDR2 SYDVKM. The CDR3 length is 16 residues. CDR3 sequence reads: CASSTTGGFVGQPQHF. The CDR3 nucleotides read TGTGCCAGCAGTACGACAGGGGGTTTCGTAGGACAGCCCCAGCATTTT.

In this sample, this clone turned up once. This chain uses TRBV5-4 with TRBJ2-5, with 11 bases aligning to TRBD2. The CDR3 is 16 amino acids. The junction had 6 bases not matched to a gene; V was cut back by 0 bases and J by 5 bases. Germline V gene sequence: CDR1 SGHNT, CDR2 YYREEE (reference sequence). The CDR3 loop is CASSLVGTSGLETQYF. Here the CDR3 DNA reads TGTGCCAGCAGCTTGGTCGGGACTAGCGGACTGGAGACCCAGTACTTC.

The chain has TRBV5-1 and TRBJ2-7, with 11 bases that match TRBD1. The V gene end was trimmed by 0 bases and the J gene end by 7 bases; junction bases not matched to a gene: 6. Germline CDR1 SGHRS, CDR2 YFSETQ. The CDR3 runs to 15 residues. In nucleotides, the CDR3 is TGCGCCAGCAGCTTGGGCGGACAGGGGGCTCGGGAGCAGTACTTC. Protein: CASSLGGQGAREQYF.

The chain has TRBV10-3 and TRBJ2-6; D is unresolved. Germline V lookup: CDR1 ENHRY, CDR2 SYGVKD. Trimming took off 0 bases at V and 4 bases at J, with 13 bases between the two ends. The CDR3 has 17 amino acids. DNA of the CDR3: TGTGCCATCAGTGAGTCGACGTGGGCGTCAGGGGCCAACGTCCTGACTTTC. It specifies CAISESTWASGANVLTF.

CDR3 region: CASSPGGTANTEAFF. The CDR3, as DNA: TGTGCCAGCAGCCCGGGCGGGACAGCGAACACTGAAGCTTTCTTT. The chain uses TRBV5-4 and TRBJ1-1; 7 positions match TRBD1. CDR3 length: 15 residues. Germline lookup yields CDR1 SGHNT and CDR2 YYREEE (reference sequence). With V trimmed by 4 bases and J by 1 base, 7 bases remained unmatched.

The V gene is TRBV21-1, the J gene TRBJ1-2; the D segment call TRBD1 is taken from the table without a DNA check. TRBV21-1 is a pseudogene segment. This CDR3 region has 15 residues. The CDR3 nucleotides are TGTGCCAGCAGCAAAGAAATGACAGGTCCCGGGGGCTACACCTTC. It encodes CASSKEMTGPGGYTF.

J is TRBJ1-5 and V is TRBV11-2; TRBD1 agrees at 7 bases. This CDR3 has 14 amino acids. The V gene's germline CDR1 is SGHAT and CDR2 FQNNGV. J lost 6 bases, V lost 1 base, and 3 bases had no gene match. CDR3 coding DNA: TGTGCCAGCAGCTTAGGACAGGGCGGTCAGCCCCAGCATTTT. The encoded protein is CASSLGQGGQPQHF.

Concerning this clone: One junction end disagrees with the germline gene, perhaps due to a read error. This chain links TRBV7-2 with TRBJ2-7; the D gene is possibly TRBD1 (6 bases). The germline V gene has CDR1 SGHTA and CDR2 FQGNSA. The CDR3 extends over 14 amino acids. CDR3 residues: CASSLASGTPVQYF. The CDR3 nucleotides read TGTGCCAGCAGCCTAGCCTCCGGGACACCTGTGCAGTACTTC.

This chain joins TRBV4-1 and TRBJ1-5; a possible D gene is TRBD1 (6 bases). Germline assignment: CDR1 MGHRA and CDR2 YSYEKL. The CDR3 runs 15 residues. Deletions cut 2 bases from V and 6 bases from J, with 14 bases between. This CDR3 is CASSQRLIGGQPQHF. CDR3 nucleotides: TGCGCCAGCAGCCAAAGGTTGATAGGGGGTCAGCCCCAGCATTTT.

This rearrangement joins TRBV12-5 to TRBJ1-6; weak D call: TRBD1 (5 bases). V shed 9 bases and J shed 4 bases, with 13 bases lying between them. The CDR3 has 14 amino acids. Germline CDR1 and CDR2: LGHNT and FRNRAP. The DNA of the CDR3 is TGTGCTAGCCTATCGGGGGGGTATAATTCACCCCTCCACTTT. It yields the protein CASLSGGYNSPLHF.

This sequence joins TRBV7-2 and TRBJ1-3; perhaps TRBD1 as D (6 bases). This CDR3 contains 17 residues. Trimming cost V 5 bases and J 0 bases, with 17 bases left between them. Germline assignment: CDR1 SGHTA and CDR2 FQGNSA. The CDR3 spells CASSPNGQSRSGNTIYF. CDR3 bases: TGTGCCAGCAGCCCTAACGGACAGAGTCGCTCTGGAAACACCATATATTTT.

Here the CDR3 DNA reads TGTGCCAGCAGAACAGGGATTAACTATGGCTACACCTTC. Encoded protein: CASRTGINYGYTF. The rearrangement uses TRBV19 and TRBJ1-2; TRBD1 might be the D (6 bases). This CDR3 is built from 13 residues. CDR1 and CDR2 (germline): LNHDA, SQIVND (reference sequence). V was cut by 9 bases and J by 1 base, with 12 bases left in between.

This clone was recorded a few times. The V gene is TRBV30, the J gene TRBJ1-5; D possibly corresponds to TRBD1 (6 bases). This CDR3 region has 14 residues. The germline V gene has CDR1 GTSNPN and CDR2 SVGIG (reference sequence). V was clipped by 2 bases and J by 6 bases, with 14 bases between them. The CDR3 coding sequence is TGTGCCTGGAGTCACGACAGGCCGCCTCAGCCCCAGCATTTT. Protein product: CAWSHDRPPQPQHF.

The chain employs TRBV6-1 and TRBJ2-7, with D perhaps matching TRBD2 (6 bases). Between the trimmed V and J ends, which lost 0 bases and 11 bases, there was a span of 17 bases. From germline, CDR1 is MNHNS and CDR2 SASEGT. The CDR3 loop spans 14 amino acids. CDR3 region: CASSEALIGTREYF. CDR3 bases: TGTGCCAGCAGTGAAGCGCTCATCGGGACTCGAGAGTACTTC.

The V gene is TRBV7-9, the J gene TRBJ2-5, with 7 bases fitting TRBD2. The CDR3 extends over 15 amino acids. The ends lost 5 bases at V and 2 bases at J; junction bases unmatched: 8. Germline V lookup: CDR1 SEHNR, CDR2 FQNEAQ (reference sequence). The CDR3 is CASSPQWGGQETQYF. For the CDR3, the DNA is TGTGCCAGCAGCCCCCAATGGGGGGGTCAAGAGACCCAGTACTTC.

This clone was seen repeatedly, ten times or more. J is TRBJ2-3 and V is TRBV27; no clear D. Germline lookup yields CDR1 MNHEY and CDR2 SMNVEV (reference sequence). The CDR3 runs to 15 residues. V lost 4 bases, J lost 1 base, and 12 bases lay in between. The CDR3 region is CASSSVAAGTDTQYF. CDR3 coding DNA: TGTGCCAGCAGTTCTGTGGCCGCCGGCACAGATACGCAGTATTTT.

The J gene is TRBJ1-1, the V gene TRBV19, with 9 bases aligning to TRBD1. Germline loops: CDR1 LNHDA, CDR2 SQIVND (reference sequence). The J segment lost 7 bases and the V segment lost 2 bases, leaving 17 bases of the junction unmatched. This CDR3 has 18 amino acids. The DNA for the CDR3 is TGTGCCAGTAGTATACGGCCAGCCATAATGGACAGGGGTGTTGAAGCTTTCTTT. It specifies CASSIRPAIMDRGVEAFF.

V and J are TRBV2 and TRBJ1-4; the match to TRBD1 covers 7 bases. J lost 3 bases, V lost 1 base, and 2 bases had no gene match. This CDR3 contains 15 residues. CDR1 is SNHLY, CDR2 FYNNEI, per germline. This CDR3 reads CASSEDRGPNEKLFF. Here the CDR3 DNA reads TGTGCCAGCAGTGAAGATAGGGGGCCTAATGAAAAACTGTTTTTT.

This clone appeared once. The chain has TRBV6-2 or TRBV6-3 and TRBJ1-6, with D perhaps matching TRBD1 (6 bases). The CDR3 is 14 residues long. From germline, CDR1 is MNHEY and CDR2 SVGEGT. V was shortened by 6 bases and J by 7 bases, with 13 bases between the two germline ends. The CDR3 nucleotides are TGTGCCAGCAGCCCCGGGACAAGGAATTCACCCCTCCACTTT. Translated, it gives CASSPGTRNSPLHF.

The V call is TRBV29-1, the J call TRBJ2-7; maybe TRBD2 (5 bases). Germline V gives CDR1 SQVTM, CDR2 ANQGSEA. V was trimmed by 6 bases and J by 6 bases, leaving 21 bases between them. CDR3 length: 14 amino acids. The CDR3 bases are TGCAGCGTAGATATGGACCGCCCTACTAGCGAGCAGTACTTC. Protein sequence: CSVDMDRPTSEQYF.

V gene TRBV7-3 combines with J gene TRBJ1-1, with D perhaps TRBD1 (5 bases). Per the germline V gene, CDR1 is SGHTA and CDR2 is FQGTGA. Trimming took 5 bases from V and 4 from J, leaving 17 bases between them. The length of the CDR3 is 15 residues. The CDR3 spells CASSPTGVVGTEAFF. The CDR3 region has the DNA TGTGCCAGCAGCCCCACGGGGGTAGTTGGCACTGAAGCTTTCTTT.

Remarks on this clone: The same CDR3 can be traced to other DNA sequences in this sample. This chain uses TRBV18 with TRBJ1-6, with 7 bases aligning to TRBD1. In germline, CDR1 is KGHSH, CDR2 LQKENI. The CDR3 is made up of 15 amino acids. The V segment lost 3 bases and the J segment 7 bases; nucleotides outside the gene matches: 6. The CDR3 DNA sequence: TGTGCCAGCTCACCCGGAACAGGGGACAATTCACCCCTCCACTTT. It yields the protein CASSPGTGDNSPLHF.

This chain links TRBV5-1 with TRBJ2-5, with TRBD2 matching 16 bases. V was clipped by 6 bases and J by 5 bases; unmatched bases: 10. The germline V gene has CDR1 SGHRS and CDR2 YFSETQ. The CDR3 is 17 residues long. Here the CDR3 DNA reads TGCGCCAGCACCCCAGGGACTAGCGGGGGGGCTTATGAGACCCAGTACTTC. Translation gives CASTPGTSGGAYETQYF.